One T cell receptor beta chain is described in this entry. This sample was taken from a study of blood T cell repertoires in COVID-19. Study background: Sources were T cells, B-cell-depleted T cells, or PBMCs; the material itself was cDNA or gDNA.

Germline V gene sequence: CDR1 LGHNA, CDR2 YSLEER. The CDR3 extends over 12 amino acids. V lost 0 bases, J lost 5 bases, and 4 bases lay in between. Profiled with immunoSEQ multiplex PCR; TCRdb holds only in-frame clones, not every one. The profile shows 250,000 or so clones, around 90% of them singletons. Sequenced material: peripheral blood. The J gene is TRBJ1-2, the V gene TRBV4-3; D not resolved. The receptor was isolated from a woman aged 25 to 39 with acute or convalescent COVID-19. This chain's CDR3 is CASSQDYYGYTF. CDR3 in DNA: TGCGCCAGCAGCCAAGATTATTATGGCTACACCTTC.